This T cell receptor beta chain was captured in a study of technical replicates of blood from a few donors (dated by TCRdb to the late 2010s). Concerning this clone itself: The target of this receptor is not known. No much larger clone exists at a distance of one base, and base qualities are not known.

CDR3 length: 18 amino acids, cysteine to phenylalanine. The read is trimmed to its CDR3 DNA, 54 bases read in frame from base 1. Based on the germline V gene, the CDR1 and CDR2 sequences are SGHAT and FQNNGV. Trimming takes 0 bases off V and 3 bases off J; junction bases not matched to a gene: 13. The library was obtained by the immunoSEQ multiplex PCR assay. This immuneACCESS table, as held by TCRdb, lists in-frame sequences with V and J called but not all clones. Of the missing ones, under half trace to an unresolved V gene in checked studies; the others have no known cause. This sample is represented by some 78,000 clones; 90% to 95% of them were singletons. The ten largest make up 0.35% to 0.45% of the sample.

The sequence links TRBV11-2 to TRBJ2-7; 8 bases in between match TRBD2. Source material: T cells isolated from PBMCs. The TCR originated in a human donor in good health. The CDR3 here reads CASSLEGLEYLAGYEQYF. Here is the DNA: TGTGCCAGCAGCTTAGAAGGGCTTGAATATCTAGCGGGCTACGAGCAGTACTTC.